A selection of T cell receptor beta chains follows, all from one sample in a study of early T cells in non-severe SARS-CoV-2 infection. One entry per CDR3 protein results from TCRdb running MiXCR on the 5' RACE reads. The sample includes some 59,000 distinct CDR3 sequences, around 8.6% of them seen just once. This material consisted of whole blood, taken at baseline. The receptors stem from an adult who was a healthcare worker with PCR-confirmed SARS-CoV-2 infection or an uninfected control (not recorded which). CDR3s include the opening cysteine and the closing phenylalanine or tryptophan. The order of the fields is D gene, V gene, J gene, clone size, CDR3 protein, CDR3 DNA. The D gene is left open where the match is weak. Expanded clones are given a class, and other clones once, few, many or no size at all.

-	TRBV7-3	TRBJ2-6	few	CASSLGVSGANVLTF	TGTGCCAGCAGCTTAGGGGTCTCTGGGGCCAACGTCCTGACTTTC
-	TRBV11-2	TRBJ2-4	few	CASSLAFSGLAKNIQYF	TGTGCCAGCAGCTTAGCGTTCTCGGGACTAGCCAAAAACATTCAGTACTTC
-	TRBV5-1	TRBJ1-1	few	CASSLGWEANTEAFF	TGCGCCAGCAGCTTGGGATGGGAGGCGAACACTGAAGCTTTCTTT
-	TRBV20-1	TRBJ2-1	many	CSARDSESWGKGSNEQFF	TGCAGTGCTAGAGATTCGGAGTCCTGGGGAAAGGGATCCAATGAGCAGTTCTTC
TRBD1	TRBV5-1	TRBJ2-7	few	CASSQDRGPASYEQYF	TGCGCCAGCAGCCAGGACAGGGGTCCCGCGTCCTACGAGCAGTACTTC
-	TRBV7-8	TRBJ1-4	-	CASSLAGVGEKLFF	TGTGCCAGCAGCTTAGCAGGGGTGGGCGAAAAACTGTTTTTT
-	TRBV19	TRBJ2-5	few	CASSNQAQETQYF	TGTGCCAGTAGTAACCAGGCTCAAGAGACCCAGTACTTC
TRBD1	TRBV18	TRBJ2-7	-	CASSPPGQGTYEQYF	TGTGCCAGCTCACCACCGGGACAGGGAACCTACGAGCAGTACTTC
TRBD2	TRBV12-3/TRBV12-4	TRBJ2-3	many	CASRGLAGGVDTQYF	TGTGCCAGCAGGGGACTAGCGGGGGGCGTAGATACGCAGTATTTT
-	TRBV11-2	TRBJ2-5	many	CASSYSLETQYF	TGTGCCAGCAGCTACTCACTGGAGACCCAGTACTTC
TRBD2	TRBV5-1	TRBJ2-4	many	CASSLAPGQGGDIQYF	TGCGCCAGCAGCTTGGCACCAGGGCAGGGAGGGGACATTCAGTACTTC
TRBD1	TRBV3-1	TRBJ1-5	few	CASSQGTGMVQPQHF	TGTGCCAGCAGCCAAGGGACAGGGATGGTTCAGCCCCAGCATTTT
-	TRBV19	TRBJ2-2	-	CASSIMNTGELFF	TGTGCCAGTAGCATAATGAACACCGGGGAGCTGTTTTTT
-	TRBV20-1	TRBJ2-3	many	CSARALPDTQYF	TGCAGTGCGCGAGCCCTTCCGGATACGCAGTATTTT
TRBD1	TRBV19	TRBJ2-1	many	CASSTPGSRDRANEQFF	TGTGCCAGTAGTACCCCGGGGTCACGGGACAGGGCCAATGAGCAGTTCTTC
-	TRBV5-6	TRBJ2-5	many	CASSLVGRQETQYF	TGTGCCAGCAGCTTGGTTGGGAGACAAGAGACCCAGTACTTC
-	TRBV7-9	TRBJ2-7	few	CASSLAASGEQYF	TGTGCCAGCAGCTTAGCTGCTTCGGGCGAGCAGTACTTC
TRBD2	TRBV18	TRBJ2-7	many	CASSPPGLAGAYEQYF	TGTGCCAGCTCACCACCGGGCCTAGCGGGGGCCTACGAGCAGTACTTC
-	TRBV11-2	TRBJ2-7	-	CASSLVKFYEQYF	TGTGCCAGCAGCTTAGTAAAGTTTTACGAGCAGTACTTC
-	TRBV18	TRBJ1-3	many	CASSPTGGGTSGNTIYF	TGTGCCAGCTCACCGACCGGGGGCGGAACCTCTGGAAACACCATATATTTT
-	TRBV9	TRBJ2-2	many	CASSPMLGAGELFF	TGTGCCAGCAGCCCCATGTTAGGGGCCGGGGAGCTGTTTTTT
-	TRBV10-2	TRBJ2-2	-	CASSDPTLNTGELFF	TGCGCCAGCAGTGACCCCACGCTGAACACCGGGGAGCTGTTTTTT
TRBD2	TRBV12-3/TRBV12-4	TRBJ2-5	-	CASSSGLAGGQTQYF	TGTGCCAGCAGTTCCGGACTAGCGGGAGGGCAGACCCAGTACTTC
TRBD1	TRBV11-2	TRBJ2-7	-	CASSLFATGNPYEQYF	TGTGCCAGCAGCTTATTCGCGACAGGGAATCCCTACGAGCAGTACTTC
TRBD1	TRBV3-1	TRBJ2-2	few	CASSQVGQGANTGELFF	TGTGCCAGCAGCCAAGTCGGACAGGGGGCGAACACCGGGGAGCTGTTTTTT
-	TRBV28	TRBJ2-7	-	CASSSRLENYEQYF	TGTGCCAGCAGTTCACGACTAGAGAACTACGAGCAGTACTTC
-	TRBV11-2	TRBJ1-2	many	CASSIRTQRYGYTF	TGTGCCAGCAGCATACGGACACAGCGTTATGGCTACACCTTC
-	TRBV18	TRBJ1-5	many	CASSPVDTRNQPQHF	TGTGCCAGCTCACCTGTAGACACTAGAAATCAGCCCCAGCATTTT
TRBD2	TRBV27	TRBJ2-1	many	CASSSPASGRGEQFF	TGTGCCAGCAGTTCCCCGGCTAGCGGGAGGGGTGAGCAGTTCTTC
TRBD2	TRBV11-2	TRBJ2-1	-	CASSSPSGTLKVFF	TGTGCCAGCAGCTCCCCTAGCGGAACCCTGAAGGTGTTCTTC
TRBD1	TRBV7-9	TRBJ2-1	many	CASRRTGGLDNEQFF	TGTGCCAGCCGACGGACAGGGGGATTAGACAATGAGCAGTTCTTC
-	TRBV28	TRBJ1-2	-	CASNPGDGYTF	TGTGCCAGCAACCCGGGGGACGGCTACACCTTC
-	TRBV7-8	TRBJ2-3	few	CASSPLDLGTDTQYF	TGTGCCAGCAGCCCCCTAGACCTGGGTACAGATACGCAGTATTTT
TRBD1	TRBV7-3	TRBJ2-3	-	CASSSGTGTTDTQYF	TGTGCCAGCAGCTCAGGGACAGGGACCACAGATACGCAGTATTTT
-	TRBV27	TRBJ2-2	many	CASSPWSGGPNTGELFF	TGTGCCAGCAGTCCCTGGAGCGGCGGTCCGAACACCGGGGAGCTGTTTTTT
-	TRBV9	TRBJ2-7	many	CASSTSPNEQYF	TGTGCCAGCAGCACCTCTCCGAACGAGCAGTACTTC
-	TRBV5-4	TRBJ2-5	few	CASRNTGIQETQYF	TGTGCCAGCAGGAACACGGGGATCCAAGAGACCCAGTACTTC
-	TRBV18	TRBJ2-4	few	CASSTAGSGDIQYF	TGTGCCAGCTCTACAGCTGGGTCGGGAGACATTCAGTACTTC
TRBD1	TRBV2	TRBJ2-3	many	CASSEGQGADTQYF	TGTGCCAGCAGTGAAGGACAGGGCGCAGATACGCAGTATTTT
-	TRBV12-3/TRBV12-4	TRBJ2-7	few	CASSLEAGAGSIYEQYF	TGTGCCAGCAGTTTAGAAGCTGGGGCAGGGAGCATATACGAGCAGTACTTC
-	TRBV5-5	TRBJ2-3	few	CASSWGSTDTQYF	TGTGCCAGCAGTTGGGGCTCCACAGATACGCAGTATTTT
-	TRBV5-1	TRBJ2-2	-	CASSLEGSNTGELFF	TGCGCCAGCAGCTTGGAGGGTAGTAACACCGGGGAGCTGTTTTTT